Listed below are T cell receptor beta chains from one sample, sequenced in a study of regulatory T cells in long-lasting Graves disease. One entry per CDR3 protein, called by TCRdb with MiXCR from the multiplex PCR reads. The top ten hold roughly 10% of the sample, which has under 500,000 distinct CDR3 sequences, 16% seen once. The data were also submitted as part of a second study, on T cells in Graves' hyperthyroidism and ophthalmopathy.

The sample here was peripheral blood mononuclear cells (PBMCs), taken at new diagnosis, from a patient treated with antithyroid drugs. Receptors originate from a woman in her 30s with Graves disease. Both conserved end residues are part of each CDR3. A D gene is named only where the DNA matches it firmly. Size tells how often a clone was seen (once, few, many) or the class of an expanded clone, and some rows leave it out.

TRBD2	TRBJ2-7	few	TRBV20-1	CSASRRGGTVGQYF	TGCAGTGCTAGTAGACGGGGAGGGACCGTGGGGCAGTACTTC
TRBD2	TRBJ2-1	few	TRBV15	CATRNMAGVLRNEQFF	TGTGCCACCAGGAACATGGCGGGAGTCTTGAGGAATGAGCAGTTCTTC
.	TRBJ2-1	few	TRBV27	CASSLRRRGSDEQFF	TGTGCCAGCAGTTTAAGGAGGCGGGGTTCTGATGAGCAGTTCTTC
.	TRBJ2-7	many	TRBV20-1	CSARPHYSYEQYF	TGCAGTGCTAGACCACACTACTCCTACGAGCAGTACTTC
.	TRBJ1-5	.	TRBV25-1	CASSDRTDINQPQHF	TGTGCCAGCAGTGACCGGACAGATATCAATCAGCCCCAGCATTTT
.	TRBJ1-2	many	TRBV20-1	CSARDHWGTLGYTF	TGCAGTGCTAGAGATCATTGGGGAACCCTTGGCTACACCTTC
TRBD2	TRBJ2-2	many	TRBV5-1	CASSLTLLAGGTGELFF	TGCGCCAGCAGCCTGACCTTACTAGCGGGAGGCACCGGGGAGCTGTTTTTT
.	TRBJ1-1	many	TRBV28	CASTDQMNTEAFF	TGTGCCAGCACTGACCAGATGAACACTGAAGCTTTCTTT
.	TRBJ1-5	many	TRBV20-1	CSARDPGTTQHF	TGCAGTGCTAGAGATCCAGGGACGACCCAGCATTTT
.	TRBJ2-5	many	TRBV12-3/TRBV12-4	CASSSAGGSRETQYF	TGTGCCAGCTCCAGCGCGGGCGGCTCGAGAGAGACCCAGTACTTC
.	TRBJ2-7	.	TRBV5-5	CASSPWGQKGEQYF	TGTGCCAGCAGCCCGTGGGGGCAGAAGGGTGAGCAGTACTTC
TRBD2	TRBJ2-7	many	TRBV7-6	CASSPGVAGDYEQYF	TGTGCCAGCAGCCCCGGGGTAGCGGGAGACTACGAGCAGTACTTC
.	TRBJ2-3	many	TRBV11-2	CASSPALRTDTQYF	TGTGCCAGCAGCCCCGCCCTTCGCACAGATACGCAGTATTTT
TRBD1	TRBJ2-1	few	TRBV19	CASSAGGRLLYNEQFF	TGTGCCAGTAGCGCAGGGGGCCGCCTTCTTTACAATGAGCAGTTCTTC
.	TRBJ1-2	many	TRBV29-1	CSVEGQHANYGYTF	TGCAGCGTTGAAGGGCAGCACGCTAACTATGGCTACACCTTC
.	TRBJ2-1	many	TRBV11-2	CASSSYDAGPDEQFF	TGTGCCAGCAGCTCCTACGATGCGGGACCCGATGAGCAGTTCTTC
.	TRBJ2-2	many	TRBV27	CASSAGVAGELFF	TGTGCCAGCAGTGCCGGGGTCGCCGGGGAGCTGTTTTTT
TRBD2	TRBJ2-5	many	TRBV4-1	CASSQGDRTSGMEGETQYF	TGCGCCAGCAGCCAAGGGGACAGGACTAGCGGGATGGAGGGGGAGACCCAGTACTTC
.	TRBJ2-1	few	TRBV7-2	CASSLLLGPPYNEQFF	TGTGCCAGCAGCTTACTACTCGGACCTCCATACAATGAGCAGTTCTTC
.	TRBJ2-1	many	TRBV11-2	CASSFRDYYNEQFF	TGTGCCAGCAGCTTCCGTGATTACTACAATGAGCAGTTCTTC
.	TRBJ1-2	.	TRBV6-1	CASSDRDNYGYTF	TGTGCCAGCAGTGATCGAGATAACTATGGCTACACCTTC
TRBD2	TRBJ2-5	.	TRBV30	CAWSAVVGGRAGEETQYF	TGTGCCTGGAGTGCTGTAGTTGGCGGGAGGGCCGGAGAGGAGACCCAGTACTTC
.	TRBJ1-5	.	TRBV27	CASSLRGSQPQHF	TGTGCCAGCAGTTTAAGGGGAAGCCAGCCCCAGCATTTT
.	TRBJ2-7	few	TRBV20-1	CSARGVPREQYF	TGCAGTGCTAGGGGTGTACCGCGCGAGCAGTACTTC
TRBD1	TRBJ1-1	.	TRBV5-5	CASSFADRENTEAFF	TGTGCCAGCAGCTTCGCGGACAGGGAGAACACTGAAGCTTTCTTT
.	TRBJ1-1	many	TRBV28	CASSLRGDRRAFF	TGTGCCAGCTCACTCAGGGGTGACCGTCGAGCTTTCTTT
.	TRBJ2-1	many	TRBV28	CASSPVSRYNEQFF	TGTGCCAGCAGTCCCGTGAGTAGATACAATGAGCAGTTCTTC
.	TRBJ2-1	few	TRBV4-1	CASSQDVTVFLKDNEQFF	TGCGCCAGCAGCCAAGATGTTACAGTGTTCCTGAAAGACAATGAGCAGTTCTTC
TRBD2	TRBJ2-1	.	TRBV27	CASSRTSASYNEQFF	TGTGCCAGCAGCCGTACTAGCGCGTCCTACAATGAGCAGTTCTTC
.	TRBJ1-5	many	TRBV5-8	CASSRRNQPQHF	TGTGCCAGCAGCCGGCGCAATCAGCCCCAGCATTTT